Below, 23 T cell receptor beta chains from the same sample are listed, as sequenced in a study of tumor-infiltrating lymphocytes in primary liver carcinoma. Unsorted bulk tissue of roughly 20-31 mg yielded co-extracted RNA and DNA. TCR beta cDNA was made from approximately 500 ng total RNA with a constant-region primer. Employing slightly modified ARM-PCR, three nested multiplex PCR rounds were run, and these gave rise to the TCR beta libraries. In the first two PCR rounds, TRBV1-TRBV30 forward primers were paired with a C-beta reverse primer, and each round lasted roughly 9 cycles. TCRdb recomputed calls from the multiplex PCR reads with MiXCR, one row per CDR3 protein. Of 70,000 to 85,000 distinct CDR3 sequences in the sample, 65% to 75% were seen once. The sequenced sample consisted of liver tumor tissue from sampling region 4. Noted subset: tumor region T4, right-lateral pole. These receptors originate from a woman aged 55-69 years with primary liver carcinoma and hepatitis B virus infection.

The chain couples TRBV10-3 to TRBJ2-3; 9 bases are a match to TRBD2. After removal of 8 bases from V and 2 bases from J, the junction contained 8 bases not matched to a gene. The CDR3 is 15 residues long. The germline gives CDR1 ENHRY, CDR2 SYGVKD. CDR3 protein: CAIWGGLAPTDTQYF. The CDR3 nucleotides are TGTGCCATCTGGGGGGGACTAGCCCCCACAGATACGCAGTATTTT.

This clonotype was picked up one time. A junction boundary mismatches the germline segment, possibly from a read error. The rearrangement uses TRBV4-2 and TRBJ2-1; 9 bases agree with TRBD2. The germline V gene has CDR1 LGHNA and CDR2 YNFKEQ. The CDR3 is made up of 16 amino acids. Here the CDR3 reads CASRQGPGLAATERFF. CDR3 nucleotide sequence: TGTGCCAGCAGGCAAGGACCGGGACTAGCAGCCACGGAGCGGTTCTTC.

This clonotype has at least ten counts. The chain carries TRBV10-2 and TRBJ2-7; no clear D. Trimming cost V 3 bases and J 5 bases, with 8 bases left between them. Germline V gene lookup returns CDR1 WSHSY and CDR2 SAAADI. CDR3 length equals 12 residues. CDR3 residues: CASSERADEQYF. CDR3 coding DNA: TGCGCCAGCAGTGAACGGGCTGACGAGCAGTACTTC.

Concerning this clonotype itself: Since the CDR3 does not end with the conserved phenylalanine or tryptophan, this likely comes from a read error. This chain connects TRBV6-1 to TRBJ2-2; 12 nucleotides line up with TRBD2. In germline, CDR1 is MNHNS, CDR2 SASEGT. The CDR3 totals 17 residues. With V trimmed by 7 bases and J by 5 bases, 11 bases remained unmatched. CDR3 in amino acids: CASTLGLAGGRTGELFH. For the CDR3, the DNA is TGTGCCAGCACCCTGGGACTAGCGGGTGGTAGGACCGGGGAGCTGTTTCAT.

CDR3 coding DNA: TGTGCCAGCAGCTTAACCCATGGTCAGGGGTACAGGGTTGAGCAGTTCTTC. It codes for CASSLTHGQGYRVEQFF. V is TRBV11-2 and J is TRBJ2-1; D may be TRBD1 (6 bases). The CDR3 extends over 17 amino acids. Trimming shortened V by 2 bases and J by 9 bases, and 23 bases separated the two germline ends. Per the germline V gene, CDR1 is SGHAT and CDR2 is FQNNGV. Using reference TRBV11-2 and TRBJ2-1 for the parts outside the CDR3, the full variable domain is EAGVAQSPRYKIIEKRQSVAFWCNPISGHATLYWYQQILGQGPKLLIQFQNNGVVDDSQLPKDRFSAERLKGVDSTLKIQPAKLEDSAVYLCASSLTHGQGYRVEQFFGPGTRLTVL.

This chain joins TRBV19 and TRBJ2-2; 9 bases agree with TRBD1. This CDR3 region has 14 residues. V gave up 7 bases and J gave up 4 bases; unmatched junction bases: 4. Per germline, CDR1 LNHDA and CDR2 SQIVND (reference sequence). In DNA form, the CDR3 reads TGTGCCAGTACTTGGGACAGGGTCACCGGGGAGCTGTTTTTT. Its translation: CASTWDRVTGELFF.

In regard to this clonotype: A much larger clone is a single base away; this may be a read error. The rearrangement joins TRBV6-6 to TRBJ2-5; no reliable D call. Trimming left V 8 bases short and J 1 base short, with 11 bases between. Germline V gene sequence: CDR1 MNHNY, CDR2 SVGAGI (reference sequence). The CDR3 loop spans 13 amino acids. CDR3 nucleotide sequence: TGTGCCAGCGATGGGGTGCGCCAAGAGACCCAGTACTTC. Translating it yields CASDGVRQETQYF.

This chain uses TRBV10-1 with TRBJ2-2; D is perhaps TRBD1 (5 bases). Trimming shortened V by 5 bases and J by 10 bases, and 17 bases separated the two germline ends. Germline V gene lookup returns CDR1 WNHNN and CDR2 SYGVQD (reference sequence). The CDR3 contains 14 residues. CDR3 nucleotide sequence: TGCGCCAGCAGTAGACAGAAGTACAGCGAGGAGCTGTTTTTT. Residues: CASSRQKYSEELFF.

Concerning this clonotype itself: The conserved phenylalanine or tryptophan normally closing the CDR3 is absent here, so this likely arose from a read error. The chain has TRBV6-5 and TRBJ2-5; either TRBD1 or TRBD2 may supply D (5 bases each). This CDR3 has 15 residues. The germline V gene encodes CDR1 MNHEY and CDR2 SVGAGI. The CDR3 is CASSIRDGSQVTQYI. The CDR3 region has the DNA TGTGCCAGCAGTATCCGGGACGGATCACAAGTGACCCAGTACATC.

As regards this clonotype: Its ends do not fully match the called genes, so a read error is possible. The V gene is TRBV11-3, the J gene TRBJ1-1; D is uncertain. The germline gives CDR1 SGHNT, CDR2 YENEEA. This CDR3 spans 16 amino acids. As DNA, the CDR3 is TGTGCCAGCAGCTTAGTCGGGGAATGCCGGAACAATGAATCTTTCTTT. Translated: CASSLVGECRNNESFF.

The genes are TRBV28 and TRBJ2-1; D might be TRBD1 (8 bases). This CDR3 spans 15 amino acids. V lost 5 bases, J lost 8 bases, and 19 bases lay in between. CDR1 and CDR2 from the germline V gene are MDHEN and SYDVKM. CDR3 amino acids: CASSGRGRETYEQFF. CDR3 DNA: TGTGCCAGCAGTGGCAGGGGGCGGGAGACCTATGAGCAGTTCTTC.

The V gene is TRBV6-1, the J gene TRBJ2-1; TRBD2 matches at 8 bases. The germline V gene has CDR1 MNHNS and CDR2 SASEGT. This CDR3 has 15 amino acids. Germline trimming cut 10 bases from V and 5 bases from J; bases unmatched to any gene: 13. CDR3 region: CANRETSGSHNEQFF. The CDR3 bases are TGTGCCAACAGAGAAACTAGCGGAAGCCACAATGAGCAGTTCTTC.

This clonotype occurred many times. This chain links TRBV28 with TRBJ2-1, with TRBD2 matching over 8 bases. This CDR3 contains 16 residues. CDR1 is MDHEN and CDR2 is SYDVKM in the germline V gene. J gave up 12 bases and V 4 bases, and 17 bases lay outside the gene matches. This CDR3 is CASSYPGTSHPRGQFF. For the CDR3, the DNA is TGTGCCAGCAGTTACCCCGGGACTAGTCATCCCAGAGGGCAGTTCTTC.

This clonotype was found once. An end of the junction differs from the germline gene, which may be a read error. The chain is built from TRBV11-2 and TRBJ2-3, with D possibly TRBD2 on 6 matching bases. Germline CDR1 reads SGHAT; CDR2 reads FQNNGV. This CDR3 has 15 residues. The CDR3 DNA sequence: TGTGTCAGCAGCCATGGACAAGCGGGCCCAGATACGCAGTATTTT. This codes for CVSSHGQAGPDTQYF.

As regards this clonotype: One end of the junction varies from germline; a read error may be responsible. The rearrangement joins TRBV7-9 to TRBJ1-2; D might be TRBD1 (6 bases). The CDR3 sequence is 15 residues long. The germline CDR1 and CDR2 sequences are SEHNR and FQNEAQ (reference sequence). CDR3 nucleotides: TGTGCCAGTAGCGCCAGTGGGGGGCTTGGCTATGGCCACACCTTC. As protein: CASSASGGLGYGHTF.

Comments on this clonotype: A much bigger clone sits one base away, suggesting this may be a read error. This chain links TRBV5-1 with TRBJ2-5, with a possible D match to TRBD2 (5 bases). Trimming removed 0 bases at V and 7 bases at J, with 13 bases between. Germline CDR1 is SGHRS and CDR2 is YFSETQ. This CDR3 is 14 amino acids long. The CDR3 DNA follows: TGCGCCAGCAGCTTGGACGGGGTGCAGAGGACCCAGTACTTC. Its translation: CASSLDGVQRTQYF.

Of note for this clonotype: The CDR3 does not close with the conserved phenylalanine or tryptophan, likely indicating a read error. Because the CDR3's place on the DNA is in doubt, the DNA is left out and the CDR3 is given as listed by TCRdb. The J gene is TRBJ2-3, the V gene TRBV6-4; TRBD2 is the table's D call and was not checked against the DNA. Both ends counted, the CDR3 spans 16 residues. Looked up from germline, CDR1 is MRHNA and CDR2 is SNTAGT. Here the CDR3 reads CASSEVAGGSTDTQCY.

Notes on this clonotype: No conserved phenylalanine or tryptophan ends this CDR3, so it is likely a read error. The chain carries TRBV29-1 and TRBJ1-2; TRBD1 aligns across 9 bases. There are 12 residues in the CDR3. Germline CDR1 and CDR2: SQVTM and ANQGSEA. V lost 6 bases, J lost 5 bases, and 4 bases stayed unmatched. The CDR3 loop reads CSVEDRGYGYTL. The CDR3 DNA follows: TGCAGCGTAGAGGACAGGGGTTATGGCTACACCTTA.

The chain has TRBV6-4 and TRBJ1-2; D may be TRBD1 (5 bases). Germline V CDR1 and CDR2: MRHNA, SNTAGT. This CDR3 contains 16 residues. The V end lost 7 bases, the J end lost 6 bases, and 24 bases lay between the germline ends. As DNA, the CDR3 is TGTGCCAGCACTCCTGACCAGGGTGAGGGTGTACATGGCTACACCTTC. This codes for CASTPDQGEGVHGYTF.

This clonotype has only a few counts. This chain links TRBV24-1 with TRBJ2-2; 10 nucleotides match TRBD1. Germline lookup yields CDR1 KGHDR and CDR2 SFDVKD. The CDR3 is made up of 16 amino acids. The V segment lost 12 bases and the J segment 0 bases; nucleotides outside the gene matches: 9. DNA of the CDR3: TGTGCCGCCGCCGGCGGGACAGGGGCGAACACCGGGGAGCTGTTTTTT. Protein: CAAAGGTGANTGELFF.

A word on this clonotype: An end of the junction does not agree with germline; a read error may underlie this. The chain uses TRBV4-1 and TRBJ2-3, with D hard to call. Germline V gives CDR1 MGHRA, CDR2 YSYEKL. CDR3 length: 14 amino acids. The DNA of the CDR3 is TGCGCCATCAGCCGAGAATTTTTGGTAGATACGCAGTATTTT. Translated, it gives CAISREFLVDTQYF.

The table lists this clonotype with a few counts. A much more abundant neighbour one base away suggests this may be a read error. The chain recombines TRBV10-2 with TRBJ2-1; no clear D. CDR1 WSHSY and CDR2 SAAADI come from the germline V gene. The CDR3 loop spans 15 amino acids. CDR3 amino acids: CASSDKPYSYSEQFF. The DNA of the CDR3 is TGCGCCAGCAGTGACAAACCCTACTCCTACAGTGAGCAGTTCTTC.

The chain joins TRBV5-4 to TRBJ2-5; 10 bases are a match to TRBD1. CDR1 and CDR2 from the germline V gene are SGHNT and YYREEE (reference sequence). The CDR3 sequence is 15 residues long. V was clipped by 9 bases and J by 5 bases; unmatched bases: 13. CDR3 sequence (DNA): TGTGCCACCAACTTGCGGACAGGGGGGGAGGAGACCCAGTACTTC. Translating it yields CATNLRTGGEETQYF.